A single sample is the source of the 29 T cell receptor beta chains below, sequenced in a study of glioma-infiltrating T cells after dendritic cell vaccination. The repertoire was sequenced with immunoSEQ multiplex PCR; TCRdb's copy has only in-frame clones and lacks some. Among about 92,000 clones, approximately 90% were seen once, and the ten largest hold roughly 14%. Specimen: blood, collected before dendritic cell vaccination. All receptors derive from a human donor with glioblastoma.

The CDR3 coding sequence is TGTGCCAGCAACTTCGCAGGGACAGGGCGATCCACAGATACGCAGTATTTT. Its translation: CASNFAGTGRSTDTQYF. This chain uses TRBV5-6 with TRBJ2-3; the match to TRBD1 covers 9 bases. V was clipped by 6 bases and J by 2 bases; unmatched bases: 13. The length of the CDR3 is 17 residues. The germline V gene encodes CDR1 SGHDT and CDR2 YYEEEE.

The chain uses TRBV5-3 and TRBJ2-5; TRBD2 aligns across 9 bases. TRBV5-3 is an ORF for which the function is uncertain. V lost 4 bases to trimming and J lost 6 bases; unmatched junction nucleotides: 4. The CDR3 is 13 amino acids. The CDR3 bases are TGTGCCAGAAGCAGGACTAGCGAAAAGACCCAGTACTTC. Translation: CARSRTSEKTQYF.

The rearrangement joins TRBV5-1 to TRBJ1-3; TRBD1 is a possible D gene (5 bases). Germline-derived CDR1 and CDR2 are SGHRS and YFSETQ. The CDR3 consists of 15 residues. V was clipped by 5 bases and J by 0 bases, with 12 bases between them. CDR3 nucleotides: TGCGCCAGCAGTCTGGACGGACACTCTGGAAACACCATATATTTT. Translation: CASSLDGHSGNTIYF.

The chain has TRBV19 and TRBJ1-2; 11 positions agree with TRBD1. The germline CDR1 and CDR2 sequences are LNHDA and SQIVND (reference sequence). The CDR3 runs 16 residues. Trimming at V came to 6 bases and at J to 4 bases, leaving 10 bases not matched to a gene. CDR3 sequence reads: CASSRTGGEAAYGYTF. DNA of the CDR3: TGTGCCAGTAGCCGGACAGGGGGCGAAGCGGCCTATGGCTACACCTTC. The full variable domain, with the rest looked up from reference TRBV19 and TRBJ1-2, is DGGITQSPKYLFRKEGQNVTLSCEQNLNHDAMYWYRQDPGQGLRLIYYSQIVNDFQKGDIAEGYSVSREKKESFPLTVTSAQKNPTAFYLCASSRTGGEAAYGYTFGSGTRLTVV.

The genes are TRBV5-1 and TRBJ2-1; 10 positions agree with TRBD2. Unmatched junction bases numbered 5, after V lost 3 bases and J lost 5 bases. The CDR3 is 15 residues long. CDR1 is SGHRS and CDR2 is YFSETQ in the germline V gene. The CDR3 is CASSSSGSRNNEQFF. CDR3 nucleotide sequence: TGCGCCAGCAGCTCTAGCGGGAGTAGGAACAATGAGCAGTTCTTC.

This clone was seen a handful of times. J is TRBJ2-1 and V is TRBV6-1, with TRBD2 matching over 13 bases. The CDR3 is 15 amino acids. J gave up 4 bases and V 5 bases, and 2 bases lay outside the gene matches. The V gene's germline CDR1 is MNHNS and CDR2 SASEGT. As DNA, the CDR3 is TGTGCCAGCAGTAAACTAGCGGGAGGGTACAATGAGCAGTTCTTC. Encoded protein: CASSKLAGGYNEQFF.

The rearrangement uses TRBV4-2 and TRBJ2-5; 8 bases fit TRBD2. Looked up from germline, CDR1 is LGHNA and CDR2 is YNFKEQ. Trimming took 0 bases from V and 4 from J; bases not matched to a gene: 10. CDR3 length: 17 amino acids. The CDR3 DNA reads as TGTGCCAGCAGCCAAGAAGGACCGGGGGGGCGAGGAGAGACCCAGTACTTC. This translates into CASSQEGPGGRGETQYF.

This rearrangement joins TRBV7-9 to TRBJ1-5, with 9 bases identical to TRBD1. CDR1 is SEHNR and CDR2 is FQNEAQ in the germline V gene (reference sequence). Trimming at V came to 1 base and at J to 14 bases, leaving 9 bases not matched to a gene. CDR3 length equals 14 residues. The CDR3 nucleotides are TGTGCCAGCAGCTTAGATTCGTGGACAGGGGAAAAGCATTTT. Amino acids: CASSLDSWTGEKHF. The entire variable domain, with the rest obtained from reference TRBV7-9 and TRBJ1-5, is as follows: DTGVSQNPRHKITKRGQNVTFRCDPISEHNRLYWYRQTLGQGPEFLTYFQNEAQLEKSRLLSDRFSAERPKGSFSTLEIQRTEQGDSAMYLCASSLDSWTGEKHFGDGTRLSIL.

The V call is TRBV4-1, the J call TRBJ1-2; 9 bases line up with TRBD1. The CDR3 totals 18 residues. After removal of 0 bases from V and 2 bases from J, the junction contained 10 bases not matched to a gene. CDR1 and CDR2 from the germline V gene are MGHRA and YSYEKL. The CDR3 nucleotides are TGCGCCAGCAGCCAAGATAGAACAGGGGGCGCGTCAAACTATGGCTACACCTTC. Its translation: CASSQDRTGGASNYGYTF.

The chain employs TRBV7-9 and TRBJ1-5; TRBD1 might be the D (5 bases). The CDR3 loop spans 17 amino acids. Trimming removed 2 bases at V and 0 bases at J, with 14 bases between. CDR1 SEHNR and CDR2 FQNEAQ come from the germline V gene (reference sequence). This CDR3 is CASSLTDSPHSNQPQHF. The CDR3 coding sequence is TGTGCCAGCAGCTTAACTGACAGTCCCCATAGCAATCAGCCCCAGCATTTT.

The rearrangement links TRBV5-1 to TRBJ1-3; unclear D gene. Looked up from germline, CDR1 is SGHRS and CDR2 is YFSETQ. CDR3 length: 17 residues. V shed 3 bases and J shed 0 bases, with 16 bases lying between them. The CDR3 spells CASSSGGLTLSGNTIYF. In DNA form, the CDR3 reads TGCGCCAGCAGCTCCGGTGGGCTTACTCTCTCTGGAAACACCATATATTTT.

This rearrangement joins TRBV19 to TRBJ2-2; 10 bases fit TRBD1. V dropped 3 bases and J dropped 4; count of bases not matched to a gene: 8. CDR1 and CDR2 (germline): LNHDA, SQIVND (reference sequence). CDR3 length: 17 residues. DNA of the CDR3: TGTGCCAGTAGTATCAGTCGACAGGGGGCGCGCACCGGGGAGCTGTTTTTT. It codes for CASSISRQGARTGELFF.

Here the CDR3 reads CASSSLATGEQYF. The CDR3 DNA follows: TGCGCCAGCAGCTCACTAGCCACGGGGGAGCAGTACTTC. V usage is TRBV5-1 and J usage is TRBJ2-7; TRBD2 is a possible D gene (6 bases). The V end lost 3 bases, the J end lost 7 bases, and 14 bases lay between the germline ends. The CDR3 sequence is 13 residues long. Germline V CDR1 and CDR2: SGHRS, YFSETQ.

This rearrangement joins TRBV11-1 to TRBJ2-3; 10 bases match TRBD2. The ends lost 2 bases at V and 2 bases at J; junction bases unmatched: 10. This CDR3 has 18 amino acids. Germline CDR1 and CDR2: SGHAT and FQDESV (reference sequence). CDR3 residues: CASSLRAGGPSATDTQYF. CDR3 sequence (DNA): TGTGCCAGCAGCTTACGAGCGGGGGGGCCGTCCGCCACAGATACGCAGTATTTT. Full variable domain (rest looked up from reference TRBV11-1 and TRBJ2-3): EAEVAQSPRYKITEKSQAVAFWCDPISGHATLYWYRQILGQGPELLVQFQDESVVDDSQLPKDRFSAERLKGVDSTLKIQPAELGDSAMYLCASSLRAGGPSATDTQYFGPGTRLTVL.

The V and J genes are TRBV5-6 and TRBJ1-2; TRBD1 matches at 10 bases. The CDR3 covers 15 residues. Germline CDR1 SGHDT, CDR2 YYEEEE. Trimming at V came to 3 bases and at J to 0 bases, leaving 2 bases not matched to a gene. The CDR3 spells CASSSGTGANYGYTF. CDR3 nucleotide sequence: TGTGCCAGCAGCTCCGGGACAGGGGCTAACTATGGCTACACCTTC.

This rearrangement joins TRBV5-1 to TRBJ2-5; 7 bases agree with TRBD2. The CDR3 length is 18 residues. With 0 bases clipped from V and 5 bases from J, the junction kept 16 bases outside the gene matches. Germline CDR1 reads SGHRS; CDR2 reads YFSETQ. CDR3: CASSLATTSQTAGETQYF. CDR3 DNA: TGCGCCAGCAGCTTGGCCACGACTAGCCAAACGGCTGGGGAGACCCAGTACTTC.

CDR3 DNA: TGTGCCAGCAGCTTAGGCGGACAGGGCGGGAGCTATGGCTACACCTTC. This gives the protein CASSLGGQGGSYGYTF. The chain employs TRBV7-2 and TRBJ1-2; 8 bases map to TRBD1. V gave up 1 base and J gave up 4 bases; unmatched junction bases: 8. The CDR3 is 16 amino acids. From germline, CDR1 is SGHTA and CDR2 FQGNSA.

The CDR3 is CASSLLLAGGNYEQYF. CDR3 nucleotide sequence: TGTGCCAGCAGCTTATTACTAGCGGGAGGTAATTACGAGCAGTACTTC. This chain links TRBV5-4 with TRBJ2-7; 12 nucleotides line up with TRBD2. Germline CDR1 reads SGHNT; CDR2 reads YYREEE (reference sequence). This CDR3 contains 16 residues. J was trimmed by 4 bases and V by 2 bases; bases with no gene match: 7.

This rearrangement joins TRBV19 to TRBJ2-5; D possibly corresponds to TRBD2 (6 bases). The germline V and J ends were trimmed by 2 bases and 3 bases, with 13 bases remaining between them. Germline V gene lookup returns CDR1 LNHDA and CDR2 SQIVND (reference sequence). The CDR3 is 15 amino acids. As DNA, the CDR3 is TGTGCCAGTAGTATAACCCTCGGGAGAAAAGAGACCCAGTACTTC. It yields the protein CASSITLGRKETQYF. Full variable domain (remainder filled in from reference TRBV19 and TRBJ2-5): DGGITQSPKYLFRKEGQNVTLSCEQNLNHDAMYWYRQDPGQGLRLIYYSQIVNDFQKGDIAEGYSVSREKKESFPLTVTSAQKNPTAFYLCASSITLGRKETQYFGPGTRLLVL.

The J gene is TRBJ2-1, the V gene TRBV2; D may be TRBD1 (6 bases). This CDR3 has 12 amino acids. In germline, CDR1 is SNHLY, CDR2 FYNNEI. Deletions cut 6 bases from V and 6 bases from J, with 9 bases between. DNA for the CDR3: TGTGCCAGCAGGGAGGACAGCAATGAGCAGTTCTTC. It yields the protein CASREDSNEQFF.

V usage is TRBV27 and J usage is TRBJ1-2; 10 bases agree with TRBD1. Germline CDR1 and CDR2: MNHEY and SMNVEV (reference sequence). This CDR3 has 15 residues. V gave up 4 bases and J gave up 5 bases; unmatched junction bases: 7. The CDR3 sequence: CASSSRTGGGYGYTF. In DNA form, the CDR3 reads TGTGCCAGCAGTTCAAGGACAGGGGGAGGGTATGGCTACACCTTC.

The V call is TRBV21-1, the J call TRBJ1-5; the table's D gene call, TRBD1, was not cross checked with the DNA. TRBV21-1 is assigned pseudogene status. This CDR3 comprises 16 residues. CDR3 nucleotides: TGTGCCAGCAGAGAGGGTATGGGGACAGCCTATCAGCCCCAGCATTTT. Protein sequence: CASREGMGTAYQPQHF.

This clone was observed once. Other DNA sequences from this sample encode an identical CDR3 as well. J is TRBJ1-6 and V is TRBV7-9; D is undetermined. CDR1 is SEHNR and CDR2 is FQNEAQ in the germline V gene (reference sequence). V lost 4 bases, J lost 7 bases, and 2 bases lay in between. CDR3 size: 11 residues. The CDR3 coding sequence is TGTGCCAGCAGCTCAAATTCACCCCTCCACTTT. It specifies CASSSNSPLHF.

J is TRBJ1-1 and V is TRBV11-2; 7 bases line up with TRBD1. J lost 1 base, V lost 2 bases, and 7 bases had no gene match. The germline gives CDR1 SGHAT, CDR2 FQNNGV. This CDR3 has 16 amino acids. CDR3 sequence: CASSLTWGQKNTEAFF. The CDR3 nucleotides read TGTGCCAGCAGCTTAACCTGGGGACAGAAGAACACTGAAGCTTTCTTT.

The chain carries TRBV6-5 and TRBJ2-3; TRBD1 might be the D (6 bases). With 2 bases removed from V and 6 bases from J, the gap between germline ends came to 12 bases. Germline V lookup: CDR1 MNHEY, CDR2 SVGAGI. This CDR3 is 14 amino acids long. The CDR3 loop is CASSYVQGLDTQYF. DNA for the CDR3: TGTGCCAGCAGTTACGTCCAGGGGCTGGATACGCAGTATTTT.

The rearrangement links TRBV6-4 to TRBJ1-1; 7 positions match TRBD1. Germline CDR1 is MRHNA and CDR2 is SNTAGT. Losses at the gene ends were 4 bases for V and 11 bases for J; bases not matched to a gene: 10. The length of the CDR3 is 13 residues. The CDR3 spells CASSVEAGGHAFF. In nucleotides, the CDR3 is TGTGCCAGCAGTGTGGAGGCAGGGGGTCACGCTTTCTTT.

V and J are TRBV6-4 and TRBJ2-2, with D perhaps TRBD2 (6 bases). Per germline, CDR1 MRHNA and CDR2 SNTAGT. V lost 6 bases and J 3 bases, leaving 8 bases between the germline ends. CDR3 length: 13 residues. The chain's CDR3 is CASSRDYTGELFF. The CDR3 DNA sequence: TGTGCCAGCAGCAGGGACTACACCGGGGAGCTGTTTTTT.

This chain links TRBV5-4 with TRBJ2-5; TRBD1 agrees at 7 bases. This CDR3 contains 15 residues. The V segment lost 0 bases and the J segment 9 bases; nucleotides outside the gene matches: 11. The germline V gene has CDR1 SGHNT and CDR2 YYREEE (reference sequence). The CDR3 nucleotides read TGTGCCAGCAGCTTGGGGGGACAGCAAGAGACGGCCCAGTACTTC. It translates to CASSLGGQQETAQYF.

This rearrangement joins TRBV29-1 to TRBJ2-2, with D possibly being TRBD2 (5 bases). Looked up from germline, CDR1 is SQVTM and CDR2 is ANQGSEA. The CDR3 is 15 amino acids. V lost 2 bases and J lost 1, with 11 bases in between. The CDR3 DNA follows: TGCAGCGTTGAATGGCGGGCTTTGAACACCGGGGAGCTGTTTTTT. This gives the protein CSVEWRALNTGELFF.